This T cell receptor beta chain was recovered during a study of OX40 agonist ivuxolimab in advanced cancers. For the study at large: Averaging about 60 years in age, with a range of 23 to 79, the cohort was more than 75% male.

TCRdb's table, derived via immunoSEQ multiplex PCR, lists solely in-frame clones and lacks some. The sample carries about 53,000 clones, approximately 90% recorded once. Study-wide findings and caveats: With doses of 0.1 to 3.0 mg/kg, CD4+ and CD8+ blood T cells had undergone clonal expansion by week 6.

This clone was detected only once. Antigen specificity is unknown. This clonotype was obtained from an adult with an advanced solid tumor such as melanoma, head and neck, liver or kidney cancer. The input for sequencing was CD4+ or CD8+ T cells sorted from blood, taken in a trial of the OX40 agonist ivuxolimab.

CDR3 region: CASSLHGANVLTF. In DNA form, the CDR3 reads TGTGCCAGCAGTTTACACGGGGCCAACGTCCTGACTTTC. The gene calls are TRBV27 and TRBJ2-6, with D unclear. The CDR3 sequence is 13 residues long. Germline V CDR1 and CDR2: MNHEY, SMNVEV (reference sequence). The V end lost 2 bases, the J end lost 4 bases, and 3 bases lay between the germline ends.